Each of the 7 T cell receptor beta chains below was sequenced from the same sample in a study of graft-versus-host responses after intestinal transplantation. Only in-frame clones appear in the TCRdb table, and some are missing; sequencing was by immunoSEQ multiplex PCR. The sample lists 95,000 to 150,000 clones; approximately 96% were seen once. Their antigens are not known. The source was unstimulated CD8+ T cells sorted from spleen or lymph node cells, collected before intestinal transplant. The receptors stem from a human donor who received an intestinal transplant.

This chain uses TRBV19 with TRBJ2-5; 7 bases are shared with TRBD1. With the DNA end fitting TRBJ2-7 better, the J assignment may be wrong. From germline, CDR1 is LNHDA and CDR2 SQIVND (reference sequence). The CDR3 length is 14 residues. The CDR3 DNA is TGTGCCAGTAGTAGGGACAGTACCCTCCACGAGCAGTACTTC. Protein: CASSRDSTLHEQYF.

The J gene is TRBJ1-1, the V gene TRBV7-8; D is uncertain. CDR1 is SGHVS and CDR2 is FQNEAQ in the germline V gene. CDR3 length equals 17 residues. Trimming removed 1 base from V and 0 bases from J, with 15 bases in between. The CDR3 protein is CASSLDRSVYVNTEAFF. The CDR3 DNA reads TGTGCCAGCAGCTTAGATCGGTCAGTTTATGTGAACACTGAAGCTTTCTTT. The full variable domain, in which reference TRBV7-8 and TRBJ1-1 provide the parts outside the CDR3, is GAGVSQSPRYKVAKRGQDVALRCDPISGHVSLFWYQQALGQGPEFLTYFQNEAQLDKSGLPSDRFFAERPEGSVSTLKIQRTQQEDSAVYLCASSLDRSVYVNTEAFFGQGTRLTVV.

This rearrangement joins TRBV27 to TRBJ2-7, with TRBD1 matching over 8 bases. This CDR3 is 14 amino acids long. After removal of 10 bases from V and 0 bases from J, the junction contained 8 bases not matched to a gene. Germline CDR1 reads MNHEY; CDR2 reads SMNVEV (reference sequence). CDR3 in amino acids: CATNPGGSSYEQYF. DNA of the CDR3: TGTGCCACCAACCCAGGGGGCTCCTCCTACGAGCAGTACTTC.

This clone was detected once. This rearrangement joins TRBV9 to TRBJ1-2; D gene ambiguous. There are 14 residues in the CDR3. Germline assignment: CDR1 SGDLS and CDR2 YYNGEE. Deletions cut 0 bases from V and 4 bases from J, with 10 bases between. CDR3 protein: CASSVGEAFYGYTF. CDR3 nucleotides: TGTGCCAGCAGCGTAGGGGAGGCTTTCTATGGCTACACCTTC.

The chain couples TRBV28 to TRBJ2-2; 8 nucleotides align to TRBD1. The CDR3 has 18 amino acids. The ends lost 7 bases at V and 10 bases at J; junction bases unmatched: 23. Germline-derived CDR1 and CDR2 are MDHEN and SYDVKM. In DNA, the CDR3 is TGTGCCAGCATTCATTTACCCGGGACAGGAGGGATGGCCGAGGAGCTGTTTTTT. Translated, it gives CASIHLPGTGGMAEELFF.

The chain has TRBV11-2 and TRBJ2-7; 10 bases map to TRBD1. Germline CDR1 reads SGHAT; CDR2 reads FQNNGV. The length of the CDR3 is 14 residues. The V segment lost 5 bases and the J segment 1 base; nucleotides outside the gene matches: 2. The CDR3 is CASSPGQGSYEQYF. For the CDR3, the DNA is TGTGCCAGCAGCCCGGGACAGGGGTCCTACGAGCAGTACTTC.

The chain uses TRBV7-9 and TRBJ1-2; no clear D. The V gene's germline CDR1 is SEHNR and CDR2 FQNEAQ (reference sequence). The CDR3 contains 14 residues. Trimming stripped 1 base from V and 4 bases from J, with 10 bases between. The CDR3 loop reads CASSLEASSYGYTF. As DNA, the CDR3 is TGTGCCAGCAGCTTAGAGGCCTCGTCCTATGGCTACACCTTC.